The 9 T cell receptor beta chains below were found in one sample sequenced in a study of T cell clones after liver transplantation. Measured with immunoSEQ multiplex PCR; TCRdb has only the in-frame clones, and not every one. The repertoire holds 25,000 to 35,000 clones, with 90% to 95% as singletons. The sample in question was CD8+ T cells from blood, obtained 12 months after liver transplant. Every receptor here comes from a human patient who received a liver transplant. A share of the T cells may be of graft donor origin.

The rearrangement joins TRBV30 to TRBJ2-3; 9 nucleotides line up with TRBD1. Germline V gene sequence: CDR1 GTSNPN, CDR2 SVGIG (reference sequence). The CDR3 runs to 16 residues. V trimming: 0 bases; J trimming: 5 bases; junction bases outside the gene matches: 9. In DNA form, the CDR3 reads TGTGCCTGGAGTGTACTAGGGACAGGGCTGATAGATACGCAGTATTTT. Protein product: CAWSVLGTGLIDTQYF. The full variable domain, rest sourced from reference TRBV30 and TRBJ2-3, is SQTIHQWPATLVQPVGSPLSLECTVEGTSNPNLYWYRQAAGRGLQLLFYSVGIGQISSEVPQNLSASRPQDRQFILSSKKLLLSDSGFYLCAWSVLGTGLIDTQYFGPGTRLTVL.

V gene TRBV19 combines with J gene TRBJ2-7; TRBD2 aligns across 8 bases. The junction had 7 bases not matched to a gene; V was cut back by 6 bases and J by 3 bases. Germline V gene data show CDR1 as LNHDA and CDR2 as SQIVND (reference sequence). The CDR3 has 14 residues. CDR3 loop: CASSGRAMGYEQYF. The CDR3 DNA reads as TGTGCCAGTAGCGGGAGGGCCATGGGCTACGAGCAGTACTTC. The full variable domain, in which reference TRBV19 and TRBJ2-7 provide the parts outside the CDR3, is DGGITQSPKYLFRKEGQNVTLSCEQNLNHDAMYWYRQDPGQGLRLIYYSQIVNDFQKGDIAEGYSVSREKKESFPLTVTSAQKNPTAFYLCASSGRAMGYEQYFGPGTRLTVT.

The V and J genes are TRBV15 and TRBJ1-5; D is unclear. The CDR3 consists of 12 residues. Germline-derived CDR1 and CDR2 are LNHNV and YYDKDF (reference sequence). Trimming left V 1 base short and J 6 bases short, with 4 bases between. Here the CDR3 DNA reads TGTGCCACCAGCAGAGCCAGTCAGCCCCAGCATTTT. It codes for CATSRASQPQHF.

This chain uses TRBV5-4 with TRBJ2-7; D is uncertain. Germline CDR1 reads SGHNT; CDR2 reads YYREEE (reference sequence). The CDR3 covers 13 residues. V was clipped by 5 bases and J by 6 bases, with 15 bases between them. The CDR3 nucleotides are TGTGCCAGCAGTTCAGTTCTGGCCGGCGAGCAGTACTTC. Protein: CASSSVLAGEQYF.

This chain links TRBV10-3 with TRBJ2-7; D is unclear. The CDR3 totals 14 residues. V lost 3 bases to trimming and J lost 4 bases, with 13 bases between them. Germline V CDR1 and CDR2: ENHRY, SYGVKD. The CDR3: CAISDVGTSYEQYF. CDR3 bases: TGTGCCATCAGTGACGTAGGAACCTCTTACGAGCAGTACTTC.

CDR3 region: CASNHVGRDGNTIYF. The CDR3 DNA reads TGTGCCAGCAACCATGTGGGGCGCGATGGAAACACCATATATTTT. The chain recombines TRBV2 with TRBJ1-3; weak D call: TRBD1 (5 bases). Germline V CDR1 and CDR2: SNHLY, FYNNEI. V lost 7 bases, J lost 3 bases, and 16 bases lay in between. The CDR3 consists of 15 residues.

A remark on this clone: At one end, the junction sequence differs from germline, possibly due to a read error. The V and J genes are TRBV25-1 and TRBJ1-1; D is unclear. The CDR3 spans 13 residues. Germline CDR1 MGHDK, CDR2 SYGVNS. CDR3 region: CASSELEEVRSPF. The DNA of the CDR3 is TGTGCCAGCAGTGAATTAGAGGAGGTGAGATCCCCCTTT.

The V call is TRBV2, the J call TRBJ2-6; 7 nucleotides line up with TRBD2. CDR3 size: 18 residues. The V and J ends lost 10 bases and 0 bases, in that order; junction bases with no gene match: 15. Germline V gene lookup returns CDR1 SNHLY and CDR2 FYNNEI. The CDR3 loop is CATQKGRGSDSGANVLTF. In nucleotides, the CDR3 is TGTGCCACCCAGAAGGGGAGGGGAAGTGACTCTGGGGCCAACGTCCTGACTTTC.

DNA of the CDR3: TGTGCCATCAGTGGGACTAGCGTCTATGAGCAGTTCTTC. Its protein is CAISGTSVYEQFF. This chain connects TRBV10-3 to TRBJ2-1; 9 bases are a match to TRBD2. CDR1 and CDR2 from the germline V gene are ENHRY and SYGVKD. V shed 4 bases and J 8 bases; nucleotides not matched to a gene: 3. CDR3 size: 13 residues.